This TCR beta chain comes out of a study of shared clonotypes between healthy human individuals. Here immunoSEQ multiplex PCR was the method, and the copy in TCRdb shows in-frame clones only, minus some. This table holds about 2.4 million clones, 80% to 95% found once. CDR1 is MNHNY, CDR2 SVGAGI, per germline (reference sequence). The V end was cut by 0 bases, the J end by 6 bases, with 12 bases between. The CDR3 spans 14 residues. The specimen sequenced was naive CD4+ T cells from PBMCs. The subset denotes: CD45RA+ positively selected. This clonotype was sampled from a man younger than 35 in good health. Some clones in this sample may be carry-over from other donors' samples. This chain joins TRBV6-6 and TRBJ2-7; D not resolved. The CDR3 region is CASSYSAGSGEQYF. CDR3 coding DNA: TGTGCCAGCAGTTACTCAGCAGGTTCGGGCGAGCAGTACTTC.